This TCR beta chain was captured by sequencing in a study of response to subunit inactivated influenza vaccine. V lost 6 bases, J lost 2 bases, and 8 bases lay in between. CDR1 MDHEN and CDR2 SYDVKM come from the germline V gene. The CDR3 is 12 amino acids. TCRdb used MiXCR to reprocess the RT-PCR reads, holding one entry per CDR3 protein. Found here are about 540,000 distinct CDR3 sequences, under 25% of them singletons; the top ten hold under 3.5%. The same sample was also studied in work on T cells expressing NK-cell markers. From that paper: TCR beta cDNA was made by 5'RACE template switching with UMIs.

The source was CD4+ T cells sorted from PBMCs, collected roughly 12 days after vaccination. The TCR comes from a man aged 50-60 years who received an inactivated influenza vaccine. The chain links TRBV28 to TRBJ2-7; D uncertain. The CDR3 DNA reads TGTGCCAGCAGCCGCCCGGCCTACGAGCAGTACTTC. It is translated as CASSRPAYEQYF. The full variable domain, in which reference TRBV28 and TRBJ2-7 provide the parts outside the CDR3, is DVKVTQSSRYLVKRTGEKVFLECVQDMDHENMFWYRQDPGLGLRLIYFSYDVKMKEKGDIPEGYSVSREKKERFSLILESASTNQTSMYLCASSRPAYEQYFGPGTRLTVT.